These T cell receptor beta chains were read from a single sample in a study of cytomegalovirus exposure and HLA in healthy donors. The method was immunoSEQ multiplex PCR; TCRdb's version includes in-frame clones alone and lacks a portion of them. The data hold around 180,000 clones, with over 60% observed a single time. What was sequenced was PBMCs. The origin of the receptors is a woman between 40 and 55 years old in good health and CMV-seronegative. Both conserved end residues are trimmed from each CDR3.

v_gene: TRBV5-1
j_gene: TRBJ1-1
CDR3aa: ASSSQGSTEAF

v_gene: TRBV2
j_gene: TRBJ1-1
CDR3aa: ASQRDTEAF

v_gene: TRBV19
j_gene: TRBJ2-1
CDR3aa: ASSRSGTGGEQF

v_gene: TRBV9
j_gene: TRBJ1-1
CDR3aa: ASSAPEQGATEAF

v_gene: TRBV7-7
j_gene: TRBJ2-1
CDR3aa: ASSELAGGRNEQF

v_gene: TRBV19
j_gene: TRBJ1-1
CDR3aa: ASSIYGLNTEAF

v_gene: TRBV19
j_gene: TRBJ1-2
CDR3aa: ASRPEGLAPGYGYT

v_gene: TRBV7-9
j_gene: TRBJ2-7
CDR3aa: ASSLINIQTEQY

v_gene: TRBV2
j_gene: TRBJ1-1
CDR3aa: ASIPLGVGGTEAF

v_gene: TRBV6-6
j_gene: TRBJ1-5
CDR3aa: ASSYGTAQPQH

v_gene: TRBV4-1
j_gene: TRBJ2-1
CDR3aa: ASSPLGTSEDNEQF

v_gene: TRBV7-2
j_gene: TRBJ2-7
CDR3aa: ASSLQWEKEQY

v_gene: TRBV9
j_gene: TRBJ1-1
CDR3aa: ASSPWDSVNTEAF

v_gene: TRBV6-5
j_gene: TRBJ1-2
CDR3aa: ASSYISSGSGYT

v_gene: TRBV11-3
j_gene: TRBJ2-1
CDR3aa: ASSLGGTSGHNEQF

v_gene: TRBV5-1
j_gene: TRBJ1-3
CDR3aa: ASSFSTGDSGNTIY

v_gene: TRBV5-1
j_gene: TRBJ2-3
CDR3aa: ASSLSTGQDTQY

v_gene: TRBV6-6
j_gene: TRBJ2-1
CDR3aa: ASSAGGNEQF

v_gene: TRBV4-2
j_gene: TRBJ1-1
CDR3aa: ASSQEQGAGTEAF

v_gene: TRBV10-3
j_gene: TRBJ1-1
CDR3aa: AISDPGTGGNTEAF

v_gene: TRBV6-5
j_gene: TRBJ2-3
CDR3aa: ASRSLSGVTDTQY

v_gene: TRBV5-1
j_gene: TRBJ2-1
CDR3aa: ASSLGLADNNEQF